The present entry profiles one T cell receptor (beta chain) with its context. This clonotype appeared many times. It has no known antigen specificity. No base qualities exist here, and no much larger clone lies one base off it. The meaning of the sample's treatment or condition label: allogeneic hematopoietic cell transplantation with graft depleted of TCRalphabeta T cells and CD19 B cells. The children who served as transplant recipients had been given grafts of TCRalphabeta/CD19-depleted allogeneic hematopoietic cells. The data derive from a study of T-cell reconstitution after alpha-beta-depleted transplantation in children (dated by TCRdb to 2016 to 2017). Study-wide context: T-cell immune reconstitution after TCRalphabeta/CD19-depleted allogeneic hematopoietic cell transplantation in children was quantitatively tracked in the study by means of TCR repertoire profiling.

V trim: 3 bases; J trim: 0 bases; unmatched bases: 1. The CDR3 contains 15 residues, cysteine and phenylalanine counted. This entry keeps only the CDR3 DNA: 45 bases, framed from base 1. Library preparation employed PCR. This sample was sequenced with an Illumina HiSeq 2500. TCR libraries were prepared with molecular barcoding, using unique molecular identifiers to normalize TCRbeta repertoire quantification. TCRdb's own reprocessing of the public reads used fastp at Q25 and MiXCR and kept productive beta chains. Rows merge per CDR3 protein into single entries with the most common DNA and genes. This sample has about 120,000 distinct CDR3 sequences in its table, and 20% to 25% of those were observed once. Roughly 10% of the sample is held by the ten biggest clonotypes. Overall study outcomes, separate from this receptor: Hyperexpanded clone frequencies declined over subsequent months; after one year, T-cell counts and TCRbeta diversity were mostly attributed to newly produced T cells. In some patients, high TCRbeta diversity at day 60 was attributed to recipient T cells and intrathymic progenitors that had survived conditioning. The apparently early alphabetaT-cell count recovery about two months after transplant was reportedly dependent on only several hundred rapidly expanded clones derived from non-depleted graft cells.

The clonotype comes from a male patient between 2 and 15 years old who had a stem cell transplant for chronic granulomatous disease, so the T cells may come from the graft donor. Here the sequenced sample was PBMCs, mostly from graft donor cells, taken 180 days after TCRalphabeta/CD19-depleted stem cell transplant. Rearrangement joined TRBV12-3 or TRBV12-4 to TRBJ2-3, with 9 bases matching TRBD2. In nucleotides, the sequence is TGTGCCAGCAGTTTGACTAGCGGAAGCACAGATACGCAGTATTTT. This yields the protein CASSLTSGSTDTQYF.